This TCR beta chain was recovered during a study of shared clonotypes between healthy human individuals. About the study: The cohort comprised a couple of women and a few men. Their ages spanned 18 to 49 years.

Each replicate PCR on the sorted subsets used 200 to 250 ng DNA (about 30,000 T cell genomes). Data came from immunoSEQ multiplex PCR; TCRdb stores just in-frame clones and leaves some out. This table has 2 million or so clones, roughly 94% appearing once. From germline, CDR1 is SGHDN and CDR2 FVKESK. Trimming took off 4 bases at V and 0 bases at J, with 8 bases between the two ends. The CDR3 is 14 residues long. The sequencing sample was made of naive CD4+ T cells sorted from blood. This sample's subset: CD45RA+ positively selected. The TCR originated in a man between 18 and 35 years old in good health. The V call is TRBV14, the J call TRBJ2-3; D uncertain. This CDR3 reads CASSPTGSTDTQYF. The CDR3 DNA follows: TGTGCCAGCAGCCCGACTGGGAGCACAGATACGCAGTATTTT.